Listed below are T cell receptor beta chains from one sample, sequenced in a study of blood T cell repertoires in COVID-19. Only in-frame clones appear in the TCRdb table, and some are missing; sequencing was by immunoSEQ multiplex PCR. The sample consists of a few hundred thousand clones, around nine tenths of them appearing once. The sample taken for sequencing was peripheral blood. Receptors were obtained from a man aged 55 to 70 with acute or convalescent COVID-19. Each CDR3 is given without its conserved first and last residue. A D gene is named only where the DNA matches it firmly. Clone size is shown for a subset of rows, as once, few, many or a class of expanded clone.

V	size	D	J	CDR3
TRBV6-5	.	.	TRBJ2-3	ASSLIPGTQY
TRBV6-5	.	TRBD1	TRBJ2-5	ASRSREGAGETQY
TRBV6-5	.	.	TRBJ1-1	ASSYSPGGGTEAF
TRBV7-9	once	.	TRBJ1-2	ASSLGEYYGYT
TRBV28	.	TRBD1	TRBJ1-5	ASSALSRGLQPQH
TRBV4-3	.	TRBD2	TRBJ2-4	ASSQDNGYSGGSLAKNIQY
TRBV2	.	.	TRBJ2-7	ASRDLLSGGTGHEQY
TRBV27	.	TRBD1	TRBJ2-7	ASSLSHPGQGFEQY
TRBV13	.	.	TRBJ2-1	ASSLGGRGEQF
TRBV30	many	TRBD1	TRBJ2-7	AWRVRDREAGEQY
TRBV3-1/TRBV3-2	.	TRBD1	TRBJ2-3	ASSPFAGGGTDTQY
TRBV30	.	TRBD1	TRBJ1-1	ACAGQGAGWTEAF
TRBV10-2	.	TRBD1	TRBJ1-2	ASSPGTDRNGYT
TRBV7-2	.	.	TRBJ1-1	ASSSRRRRNTEAF
TRBV5-1	.	.	TRBJ2-7	ASRFWTATYEQY
TRBV5-1	once	.	TRBJ2-2	ASSWDLNTGELF
TRBV5-1	.	TRBD1	TRBJ1-2	ASSLGASTGSQNYGYT
TRBV28	.	.	TRBJ1-3	ASRPTGGFLSGNTIY
TRBV5-6	.	.	TRBJ2-2	ASSLGLLPGELF
TRBV19	.	TRBD1	TRBJ2-1	ASSPRTGQEPYNEQF
TRBV2	.	TRBD2	TRBJ2-7	ASSEGLRGSEQY
TRBV19	.	TRBD2	TRBJ2-3	ASSALTPSSGLTDTQY
TRBV7-3	.	TRBD2	TRBJ2-1	ASSSQPASGGGNEQF
TRBV15	.	.	TRBJ1-1	ATSRADFPNTEAF
TRBV5-1	once	TRBD1	TRBJ2-5	ASSSRQGREETQY
TRBV5-8	.	.	TRBJ2-7	ASSHTRQTYEQY
TRBV15	.	TRBD1	TRBJ2-1	ATSRDRGQVNEQF
TRBV7-2	few	TRBD1	TRBJ2-7	ASGTGLYEQY
TRBV6-1	.	TRBD2	TRBJ2-1	ASSEAIPLGLAGGINEQF
TRBV2	.	.	TRBJ1-6	ASSEALGQHNSPLH
TRBV7-9	.	TRBD2	TRBJ2-7	ASSHPGLRTYEQY
TRBV27	.	.	TRBJ2-7	ASSPVRPRGYEQY
TRBV5-4	.	.	TRBJ2-7	ASSYTGGLYEQY
TRBV7-7	few	TRBD1	TRBJ1-6	ASSLGDRGSPLH
TRBV5-1	.	TRBD1	TRBJ1-5	ASSLSGQGSQPQH
TRBV9	.	.	TRBJ1-2	ASSTGSDYGYT
TRBV29-1	.	.	TRBJ1-5	SVAGGGNQPQH
TRBV7-6	.	.	TRBJ1-1	ASSSPTIMNTEAF
TRBV9	.	TRBD2	TRBJ2-7	ASSPHAGVPYEQY
TRBV12-3/TRBV12-4	.	.	TRBJ1-5	ASSLSGDQPQH
TRBV2	.	TRBD1	TRBJ1-6	ASKGGQGANLGNSPLH
TRBV30	.	TRBD1	TRBJ1-2	AWSAWPGGNYGYT
TRBV10-3	.	.	TRBJ1-5	AISEAGVINQPQH
TRBV5-1	.	.	TRBJ2-1	ASSSPTTSNNEQF
TRBV7-9	.	TRBD1	TRBJ1-1	ASSLATGMNTEAF
TRBV5-4	.	TRBD2	TRBJ2-5	ASSRGTQRGVQETQY
TRBV5-1	.	TRBD2	TRBJ2-7	ASSLVGGITDEQY
TRBV12-3/TRBV12-4	.	.	TRBJ1-2	ASTLTNYGYT
TRBV5-8	.	TRBD1	TRBJ2-6	ASSLTGAGANVLT
TRBV5-1	.	TRBD2	TRBJ2-1	ASSLGGTSALEQF
TRBV3-1/TRBV3-2	.	.	TRBJ1-5	ASSQDLTRNQPQH
TRBV5-1	.	.	TRBJ2-7	ASSLVTSTGSEQY